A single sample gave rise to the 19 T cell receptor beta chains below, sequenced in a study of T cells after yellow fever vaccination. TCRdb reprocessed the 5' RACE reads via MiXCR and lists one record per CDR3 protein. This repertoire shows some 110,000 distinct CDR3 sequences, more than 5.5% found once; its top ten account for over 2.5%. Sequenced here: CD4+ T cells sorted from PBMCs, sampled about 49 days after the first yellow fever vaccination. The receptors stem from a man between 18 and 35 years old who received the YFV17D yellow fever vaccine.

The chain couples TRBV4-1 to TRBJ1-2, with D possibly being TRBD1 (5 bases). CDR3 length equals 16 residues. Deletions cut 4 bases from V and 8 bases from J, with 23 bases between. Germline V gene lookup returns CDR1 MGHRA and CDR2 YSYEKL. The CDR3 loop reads CASSPRGGLASRGYTF. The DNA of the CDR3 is TGCGCCAGCAGCCCAAGGGGAGGCCTTGCGTCCCGCGGCTACACCTTC.

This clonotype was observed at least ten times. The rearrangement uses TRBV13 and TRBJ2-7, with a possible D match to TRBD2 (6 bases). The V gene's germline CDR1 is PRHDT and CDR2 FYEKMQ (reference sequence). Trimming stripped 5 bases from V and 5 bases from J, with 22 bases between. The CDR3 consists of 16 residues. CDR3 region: CASSRSPGLIDNEQYF. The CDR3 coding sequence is TGTGCCAGCAGCAGATCCCCGGGACTTATAGACAACGAGCAGTACTTC.

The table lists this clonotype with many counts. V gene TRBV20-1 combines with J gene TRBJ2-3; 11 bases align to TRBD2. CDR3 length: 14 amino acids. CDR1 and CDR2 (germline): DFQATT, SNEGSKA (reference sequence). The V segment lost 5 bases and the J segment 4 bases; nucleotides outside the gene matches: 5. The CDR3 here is CSASTSGGSDTQYF. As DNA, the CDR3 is TGCAGTGCTTCAACTAGCGGGGGCTCAGATACGCAGTATTTT.

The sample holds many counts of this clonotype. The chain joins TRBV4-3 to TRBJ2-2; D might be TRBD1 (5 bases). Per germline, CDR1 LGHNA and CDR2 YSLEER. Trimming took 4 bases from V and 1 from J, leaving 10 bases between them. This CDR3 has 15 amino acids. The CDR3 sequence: CASSPGRVNTGELFF. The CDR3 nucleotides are TGCGCCAGCAGCCCAGGCAGGGTGAACACCGGGGAGCTGTTTTTT.

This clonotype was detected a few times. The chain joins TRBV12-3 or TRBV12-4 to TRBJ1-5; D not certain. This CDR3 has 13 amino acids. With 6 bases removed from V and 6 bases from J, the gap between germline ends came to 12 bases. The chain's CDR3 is CASSPHEAQPQHF. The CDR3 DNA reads TGTGCCAGCAGCCCCCACGAGGCTCAGCCCCAGCATTTT.

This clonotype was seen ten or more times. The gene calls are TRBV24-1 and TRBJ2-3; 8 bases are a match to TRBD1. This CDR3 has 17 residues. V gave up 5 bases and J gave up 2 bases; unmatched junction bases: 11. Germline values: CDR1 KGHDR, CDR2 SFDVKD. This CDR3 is CATSAPLQGVYTDTQYF. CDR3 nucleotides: TGTGCCACCAGTGCTCCTCTACAGGGGGTCTACACAGATACGCAGTATTTT.

The CDR3 nucleotides read TGTGCCACCAGTGATGTGGGGGGCGCGAGTACAGATACGCAGTATTTT. Its protein is CATSDVGGASTDTQYF. This chain uses TRBV24-1 with TRBJ2-3; D is perhaps TRBD1 or TRBD2 (6 bases each). Trimming cost V 3 bases and J 3 bases, with 15 bases left between them. This CDR3 comprises 16 residues. Germline values: CDR1 KGHDR, CDR2 SFDVKD.

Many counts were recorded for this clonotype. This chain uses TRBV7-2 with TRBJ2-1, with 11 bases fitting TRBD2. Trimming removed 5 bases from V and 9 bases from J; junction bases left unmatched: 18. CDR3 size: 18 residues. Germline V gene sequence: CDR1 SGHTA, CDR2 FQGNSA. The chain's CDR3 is CASSPRLAGSALNGEQFF. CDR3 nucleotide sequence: TGTGCCAGCAGCCCCAGACTAGCGGGGAGCGCCCTAAACGGTGAGCAGTTCTTC.

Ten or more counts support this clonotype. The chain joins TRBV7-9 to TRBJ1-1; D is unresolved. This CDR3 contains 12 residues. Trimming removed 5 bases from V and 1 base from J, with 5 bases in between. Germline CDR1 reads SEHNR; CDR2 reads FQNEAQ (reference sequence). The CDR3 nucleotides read TGTGCCAGCAGCGAGGGGAACACTGAAGCTTTCTTT. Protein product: CASSEGNTEAFF. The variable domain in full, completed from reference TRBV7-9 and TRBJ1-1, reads DTGVSQNPRHKITKRGQNVTFRCDPISEHNRLYWYRQTLGQGPEFLTYFQNEAQLEKSRLLSDRFSAERPKGSFSTLEIQRTEQGDSAMYLCASSEGNTEAFFGQGTRLTVV.

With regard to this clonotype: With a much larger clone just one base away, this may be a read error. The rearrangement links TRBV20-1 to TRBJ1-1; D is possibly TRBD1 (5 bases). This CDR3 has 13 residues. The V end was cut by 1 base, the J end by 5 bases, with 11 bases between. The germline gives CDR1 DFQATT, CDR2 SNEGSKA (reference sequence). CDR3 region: CSARAGGGTEAFF. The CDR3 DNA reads TGCAGTGCTAGAGCGGGGGGGGGTACTGAAGCTTTCTTT.

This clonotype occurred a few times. The CDR3 is CASSVRGQANSPLHF. The CDR3 nucleotides are TGTGCCAGCAGCGTTCGAGGACAGGCAAATTCACCCCTCCACTTT. J is TRBJ1-6 and V is TRBV7-9; 7 bases are a match to TRBD1. This CDR3 has 15 amino acids. Germline lookup yields CDR1 SEHNR and CDR2 FQNEAQ (reference sequence). V was clipped by 5 bases and J by 7 bases; unmatched bases: 8.

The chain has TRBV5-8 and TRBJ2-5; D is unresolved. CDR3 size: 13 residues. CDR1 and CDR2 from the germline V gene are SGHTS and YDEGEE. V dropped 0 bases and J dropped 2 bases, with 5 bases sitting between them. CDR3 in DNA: TGTGCCAGCAGCTTGGATCCGCAAGAGACCCAGTACTTC. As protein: CASSLDPQETQYF.

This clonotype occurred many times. The CDR3 nucleotides read TGTGCCAGCAGCGCCGGCAGTCGGTGGAACTATGGCTACACCTTC. This codes for CASSAGSRWNYGYTF. The chain joins TRBV7-9 to TRBJ1-2; D gene ambiguous. The germline gives CDR1 SEHNR, CDR2 FQNEAQ (reference sequence). V was pared by 5 bases and J by 2 bases, with 15 bases between. The CDR3 covers 15 residues.

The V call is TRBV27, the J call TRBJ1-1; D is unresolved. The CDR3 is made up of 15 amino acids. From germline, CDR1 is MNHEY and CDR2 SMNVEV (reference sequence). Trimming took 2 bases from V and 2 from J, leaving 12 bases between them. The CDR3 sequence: CASSLLSGVNTEAFF. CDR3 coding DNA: TGTGCCAGCAGTTTACTATCCGGGGTTAACACTGAAGCTTTCTTT.

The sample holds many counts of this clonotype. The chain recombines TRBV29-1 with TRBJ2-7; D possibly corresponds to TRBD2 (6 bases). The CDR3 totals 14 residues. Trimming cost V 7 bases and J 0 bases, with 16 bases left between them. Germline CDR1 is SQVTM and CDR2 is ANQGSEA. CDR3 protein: CSARRDGSSYEQYF. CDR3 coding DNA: TGCAGCGCCCGCCGGGACGGGAGCTCCTACGAGCAGTACTTC.

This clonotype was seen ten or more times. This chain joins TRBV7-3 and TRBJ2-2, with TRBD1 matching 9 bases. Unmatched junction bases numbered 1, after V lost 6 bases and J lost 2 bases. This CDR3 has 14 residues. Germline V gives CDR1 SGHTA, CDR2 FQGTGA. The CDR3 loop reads CASRDRGNTGELFF. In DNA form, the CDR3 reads TGTGCCAGCAGGGACAGGGGAAACACCGGGGAGCTGTTTTTT.

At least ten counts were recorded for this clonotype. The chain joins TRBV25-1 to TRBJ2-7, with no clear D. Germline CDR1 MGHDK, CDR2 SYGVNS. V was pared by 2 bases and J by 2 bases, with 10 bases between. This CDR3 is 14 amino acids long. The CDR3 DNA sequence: TGTGCCAGCAGTGAACGGGTCCCACCCTACGAGCAGTACTTC. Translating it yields CASSERVPPYEQYF.

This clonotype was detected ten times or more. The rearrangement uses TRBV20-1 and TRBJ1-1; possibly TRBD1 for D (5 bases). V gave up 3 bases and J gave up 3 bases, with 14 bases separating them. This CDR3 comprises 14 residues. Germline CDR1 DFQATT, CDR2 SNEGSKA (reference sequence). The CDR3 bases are TGCAGTGCTAGGGGGTCTAGGGGCTACACTGAAGCTTTCTTT. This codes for CSARGSRGYTEAFF.

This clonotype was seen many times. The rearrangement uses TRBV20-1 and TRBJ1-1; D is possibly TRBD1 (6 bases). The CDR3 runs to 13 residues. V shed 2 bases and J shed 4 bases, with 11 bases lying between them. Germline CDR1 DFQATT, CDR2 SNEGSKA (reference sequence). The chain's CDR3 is CSARWPGATEAFF. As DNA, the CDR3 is TGCAGTGCTAGATGGCCAGGGGCCACTGAAGCTTTCTTT.